Below, one TCR beta chain is given with its context. Its antigen remains unidentified. The sample holds no much larger clone one base away, and base qualities are not on file. The CDR1 and CDR2 encoded by the germline V gene (reference sequence) are GTSNPN and SVGIG. The CDR3, from cysteine to phenylalanine, totals 13 residues. Kept here is only the CDR3 DNA, which spans 39 bases and is read in frame from base 1. V is shortened by 0 bases, J by 11 bases, and the region joining them spans 16 bases. The Qiagen DNeasy kit was used to extract genomic DNA both from unsorted PBMCs and from the negatively selected CD4+ and CD8+ fractions. TCR beta CDR3 regions were amplified by immunoSEQ multiplex PCR using primers annealing to V and J segments. A synthetic immune receptor repertoire was used to minimize amplification bias, and any residual bias was removed computationally once sequencing was done. The paper's data handling went like this. Repertoire diversity was quantified as the Shannon entropy index using custom Python scripts. Unsorted, CD4+ and CD8+ repertoires were analyzed separately, except in combined analyses where CD4+ and CD8+ sequences were merged in silico. A clone was considered expanded if an increase in frequency of at least 2-fold after treatment relative to C1D1 was found, and a pseudocount of 0.5 was applied to clones undetected at baseline. Singleton clones were defined as clones with 0 or 1 copy at C1D1, and non-singleton clones were defined as clones with 2 or more copies. Clones expanded in unsorted samples were labelled as CD4+, CD8+ or unknown by matching protein sequences in sorted samples from the same patient. Diversity changes from C1D1 to C4D1 were tested in paired samples using Wilcoxon tests. TCRdb took over this immuneACCESS table, retaining in-frame rearrangements with V and J assigned. Such tables are incomplete; in checked studies, under half of the missing clones stem from an unresolved V gene, and the remainder is unexplained. V and J calls and clone size are copied from that table; D and trimming were computed from the DNA. In this sample the table shows about 27,000 clones, around 73% of which occur a single time. Jointly, the top ten make up roughly a third of the sample.

This sample is part of a study of PD-1 blockade in classical Hodgkin lymphoma (dated by TCRdb to 2019 to 2021). Regarding the study in general: Nivolumab dosing was 3 mg/kg intravenously every 2 weeks, continuing until either disease progression or unacceptable toxicity. To define a peripheral blood immune signature of response to PD-1 blockade in classical Hodgkin lymphoma, the study combined TCR beta sequencing with CyTOF. Study-wide conclusions, independent of this receptor: Trial patients achieving complete response had baseline diversity similar to newly diagnosed patients, whereas partial responders and progressors had significantly lower diversity. Newly diagnosed patients were reported to have lower baseline TCR diversity than healthy donors, and relapsed/refractory patients were reported to have lower baseline TCR diversity still. Patients starting nivolumab less than 1 year after ASCT had lower diversity and were excluded from later analyses to avoid confounding by immune reconstitution. The study was limited to a single clinical trial cohort, and causes of repertoire differences, possibly disease activity or prior therapy, remained undefined. By C4D1, a significant rise was seen in CD4+ TCR diversity but not in CD8+ TCR diversity (p=0.0027 vs p=0.16), and the rise was most apparent among complete responders (p=0.02).

The sample's time point label, in plain terms: cycle 2 day 1 (C2D1) of nivolumab. Every trial patient had relapsed after autologous stem cell transplantation, and cohorts A, B and C differed in prior brentuximab vedotin exposure. A total of roughly 57 patients with relapsed/refractory classical Hodgkin lymphoma made up the trial cohort, and each patient's best overall response was complete response, partial response or progressive disease. In the multi-cohort phase II CheckMate 205 trial, trial patients received single-agent nivolumab. An independent review committee assessed best overall response by applying the 2007 International Working Group response criteria. Trial PBMCs were obtained immediately prior to nivolumab initiation (C1D1) and on therapy at cycle 2 day 1 and cycle 4 day 1. Peripheral blood was collected in 8 mL Vacutainer Cell Preparation Tubes, from which PBMCs were isolated by centrifugation and then cryopreserved.

The chain couples TRBV30 to TRBJ1-1; TRBD1 is a possible D gene, resting on 5 matching bases. Specimen: peripheral blood mononuclear cells (PBMCs), collected before the second cycle of nivolumab. This clonotype was obtained from a human donor with classical Hodgkin lymphoma. For the CDR3, the sequence is CAWSVRAGLEAFF. The nucleotide sequence reads as follows: TGTGCCTGGAGTGTACGGGCAGGGTTAGAGGCTTTCTTT. With all but the CDR3 taken from the reference TRBV30 and TRBJ1-1 genes, the full variable domain is: SQTIHQWPATLVQPVGSPLSLECTVEGTSNPNLYWYRQAAGRGLQLLFYSVGIGQISSEVPQNLSASRPQDRQFILSSKKLLLSDSGFYLCAWSVRAGLEAFFGQGTRLTVV.